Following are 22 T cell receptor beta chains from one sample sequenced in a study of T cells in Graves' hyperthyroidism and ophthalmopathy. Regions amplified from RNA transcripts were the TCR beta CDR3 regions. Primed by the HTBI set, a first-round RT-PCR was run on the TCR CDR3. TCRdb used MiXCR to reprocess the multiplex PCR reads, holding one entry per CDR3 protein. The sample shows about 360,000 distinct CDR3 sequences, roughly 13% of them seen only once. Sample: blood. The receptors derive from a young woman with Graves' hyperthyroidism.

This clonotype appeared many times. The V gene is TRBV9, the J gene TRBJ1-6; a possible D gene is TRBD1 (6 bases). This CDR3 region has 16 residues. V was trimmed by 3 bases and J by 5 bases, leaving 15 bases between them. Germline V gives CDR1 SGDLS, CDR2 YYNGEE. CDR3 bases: TGTGCCAGCAGCGAGGGCCGGGGGGCGGATAATTCACCCCTCCACTTT. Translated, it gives CASSEGRGADNSPLHF.

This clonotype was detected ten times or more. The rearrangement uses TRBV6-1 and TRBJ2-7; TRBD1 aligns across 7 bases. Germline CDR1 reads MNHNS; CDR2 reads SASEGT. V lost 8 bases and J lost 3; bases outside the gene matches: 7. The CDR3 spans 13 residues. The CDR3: CASAGQAVYEQYF. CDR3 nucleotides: TGTGCCAGCGCAGGACAGGCGGTCTACGAGCAGTACTTC.

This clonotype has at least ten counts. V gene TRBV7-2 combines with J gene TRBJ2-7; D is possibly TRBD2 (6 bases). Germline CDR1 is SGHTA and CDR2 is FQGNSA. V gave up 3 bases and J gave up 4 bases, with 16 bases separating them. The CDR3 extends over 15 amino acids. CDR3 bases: TGTGCCAGCAGCTTTAGGCGGACGGGGGTGTACGAGCAGTACTTC. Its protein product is CASSFRRTGVYEQYF.

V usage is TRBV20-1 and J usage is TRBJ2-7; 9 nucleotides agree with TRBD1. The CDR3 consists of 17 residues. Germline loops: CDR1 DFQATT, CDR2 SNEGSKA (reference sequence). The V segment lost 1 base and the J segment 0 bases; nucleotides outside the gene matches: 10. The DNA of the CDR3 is TGCAGTGCTAGAGGGGACAGGGTGACCTTGAGCTCCTACGAGCAGTACTTC. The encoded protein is CSARGDRVTLSSYEQYF.

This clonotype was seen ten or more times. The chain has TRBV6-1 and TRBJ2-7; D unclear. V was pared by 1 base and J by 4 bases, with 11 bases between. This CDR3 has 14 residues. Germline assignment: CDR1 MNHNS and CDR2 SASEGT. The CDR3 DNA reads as TGTGCCAGCAGTGAAGTAAGGGCAGTATACGAGCAGTACTTC. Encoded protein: CASSEVRAVYEQYF.

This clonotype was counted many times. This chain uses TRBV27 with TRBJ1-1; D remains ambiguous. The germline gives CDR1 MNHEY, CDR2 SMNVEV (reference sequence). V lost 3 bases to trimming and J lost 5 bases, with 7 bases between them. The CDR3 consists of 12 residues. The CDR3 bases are TGTGCCAGCAGTTTTCGGACGACTGAAGCTTTCTTT. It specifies CASSFRTTEAFF.

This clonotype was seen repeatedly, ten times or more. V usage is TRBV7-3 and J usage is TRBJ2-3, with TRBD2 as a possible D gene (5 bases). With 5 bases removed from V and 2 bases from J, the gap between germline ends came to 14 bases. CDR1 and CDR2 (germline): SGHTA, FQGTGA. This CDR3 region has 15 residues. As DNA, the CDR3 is TGTGCCAGCAGCATCGTAGGAGGAGCCACAGATACGCAGTATTTT. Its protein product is CASSIVGGATDTQYF.

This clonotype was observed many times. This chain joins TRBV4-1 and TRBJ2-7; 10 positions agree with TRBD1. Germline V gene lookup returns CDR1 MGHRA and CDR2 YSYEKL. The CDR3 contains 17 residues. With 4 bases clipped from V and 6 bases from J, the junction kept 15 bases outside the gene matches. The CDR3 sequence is CASSPIATGGEASEQYF. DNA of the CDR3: TGCGCCAGCAGCCCCATAGCGACAGGGGGCGAGGCCTCCGAGCAGTACTTC.

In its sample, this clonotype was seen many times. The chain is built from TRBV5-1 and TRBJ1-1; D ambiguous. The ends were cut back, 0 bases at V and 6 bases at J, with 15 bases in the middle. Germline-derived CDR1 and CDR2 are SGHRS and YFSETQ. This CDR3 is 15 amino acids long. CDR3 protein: CASSLAAGLESEAFF. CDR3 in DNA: TGCGCCAGCAGCTTGGCCGCGGGCCTCGAGTCTGAAGCTTTCTTT.

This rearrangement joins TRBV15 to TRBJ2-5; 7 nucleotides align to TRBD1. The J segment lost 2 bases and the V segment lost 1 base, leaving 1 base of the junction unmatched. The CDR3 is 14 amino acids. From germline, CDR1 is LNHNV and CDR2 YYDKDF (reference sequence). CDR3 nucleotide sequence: TGTGCCACCAGCAGAGGGGACAGTCAAGAGACCCAGTACTTC. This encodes CATSRGDSQETQYF.

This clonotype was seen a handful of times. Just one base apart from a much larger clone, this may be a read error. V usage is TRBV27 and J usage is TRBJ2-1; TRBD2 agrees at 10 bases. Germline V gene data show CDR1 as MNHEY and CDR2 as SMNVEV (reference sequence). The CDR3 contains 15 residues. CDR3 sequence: CAGSLIAGGYNEQFF. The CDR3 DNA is TGTGCCGGCAGTTTAATAGCGGGGGGTTACAATGAGCAGTTCTTC.

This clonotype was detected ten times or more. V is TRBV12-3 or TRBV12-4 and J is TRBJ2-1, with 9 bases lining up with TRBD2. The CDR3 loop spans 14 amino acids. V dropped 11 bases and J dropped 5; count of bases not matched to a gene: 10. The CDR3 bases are TGTGCCGGGGGGAGTAGCGGGGGACACAATGAGCAGTTCTTC. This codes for CAGGSSGGHNEQFF.

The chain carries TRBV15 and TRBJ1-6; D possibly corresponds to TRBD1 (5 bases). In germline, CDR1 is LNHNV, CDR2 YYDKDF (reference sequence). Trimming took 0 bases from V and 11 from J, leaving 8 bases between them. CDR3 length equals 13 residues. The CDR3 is CATSREKGPPLHF. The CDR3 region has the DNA TGTGCCACCAGCAGAGAAAAGGGGCCACCCCTCCACTTT.

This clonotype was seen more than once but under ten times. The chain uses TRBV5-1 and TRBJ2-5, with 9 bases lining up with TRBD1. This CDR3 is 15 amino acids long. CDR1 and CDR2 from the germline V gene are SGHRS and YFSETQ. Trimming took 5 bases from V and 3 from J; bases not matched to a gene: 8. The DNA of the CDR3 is TGCGCCAGCAGATTACCCGGGACAGGGAAAGAGACCCAGTACTTC. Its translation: CASRLPGTGKETQYF.

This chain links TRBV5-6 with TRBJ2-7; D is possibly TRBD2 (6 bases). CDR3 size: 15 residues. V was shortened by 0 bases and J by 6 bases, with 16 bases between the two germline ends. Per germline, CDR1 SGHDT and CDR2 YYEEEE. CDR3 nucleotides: TGTGCCAGCAGCTTGGGAGCATTTCGGGACTTCGAGCAGTACTTC. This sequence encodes CASSLGAFRDFEQYF.

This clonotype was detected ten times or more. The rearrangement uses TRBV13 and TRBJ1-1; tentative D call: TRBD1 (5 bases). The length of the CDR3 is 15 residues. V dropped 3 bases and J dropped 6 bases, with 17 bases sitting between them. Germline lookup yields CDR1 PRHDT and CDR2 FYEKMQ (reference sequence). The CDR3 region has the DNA TGTGCCAGCAGCTTCAGATTAGGGGTGGGCCCTGAAGCTTTCTTT. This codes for CASSFRLGVGPEAFF.

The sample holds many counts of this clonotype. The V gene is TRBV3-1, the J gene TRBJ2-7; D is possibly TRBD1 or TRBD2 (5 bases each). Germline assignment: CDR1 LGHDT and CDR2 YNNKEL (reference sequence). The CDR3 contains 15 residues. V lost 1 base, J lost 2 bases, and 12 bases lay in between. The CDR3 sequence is CASSQGAGATYEQYF. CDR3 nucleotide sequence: TGTGCCAGCAGCCAAGGGGCCGGGGCTACCTACGAGCAGTACTTC.

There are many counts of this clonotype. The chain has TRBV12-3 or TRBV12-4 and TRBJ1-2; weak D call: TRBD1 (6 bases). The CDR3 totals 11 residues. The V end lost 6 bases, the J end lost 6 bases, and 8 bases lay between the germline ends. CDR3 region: CASRQGDGYTF. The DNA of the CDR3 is TGTGCCAGCAGACAGGGCGATGGCTACACCTTC.

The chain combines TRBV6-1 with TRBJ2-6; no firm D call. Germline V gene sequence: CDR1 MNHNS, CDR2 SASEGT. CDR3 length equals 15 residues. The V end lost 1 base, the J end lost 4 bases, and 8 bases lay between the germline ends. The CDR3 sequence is CASSEEGSGANVLTF. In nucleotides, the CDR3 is TGTGCCAGCAGTGAAGAAGGGTCCGGGGCCAACGTCCTGACTTTC.

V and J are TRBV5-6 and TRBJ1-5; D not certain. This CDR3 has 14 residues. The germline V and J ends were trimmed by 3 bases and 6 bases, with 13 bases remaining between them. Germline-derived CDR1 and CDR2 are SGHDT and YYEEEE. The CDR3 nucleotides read TGTGCCAGCAGCTCGGGCGGGAGGGCTCAGCCCCAGCATTTT. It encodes CASSSGGRAQPQHF.

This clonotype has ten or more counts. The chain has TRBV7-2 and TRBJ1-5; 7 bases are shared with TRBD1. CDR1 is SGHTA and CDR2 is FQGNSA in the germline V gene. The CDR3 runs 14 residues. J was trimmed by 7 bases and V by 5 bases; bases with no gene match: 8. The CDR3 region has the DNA TGTGCCAGCAGCCAACAGGGGATGGTCCAGCCCCAGCATTTT. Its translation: CASSQQGMVQPQHF. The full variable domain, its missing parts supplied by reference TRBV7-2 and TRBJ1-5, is GAGVSQSPSNKVTEKGKDVELRCDPISGHTALYWYRQSLGQGLEFLIYFQGNSAPDKSGLPSDRFSAERTGGSVSTLTIQRTQQEDSAVYLCASSQQGMVQPQHFGDGTRLSIL.

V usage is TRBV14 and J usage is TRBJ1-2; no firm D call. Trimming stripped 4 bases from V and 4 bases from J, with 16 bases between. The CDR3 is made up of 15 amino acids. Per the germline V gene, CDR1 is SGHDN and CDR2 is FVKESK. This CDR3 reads CASSLLPVGGYGYTF. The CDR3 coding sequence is TGTGCCAGCAGCCTCCTGCCGGTAGGAGGCTATGGCTACACCTTC.